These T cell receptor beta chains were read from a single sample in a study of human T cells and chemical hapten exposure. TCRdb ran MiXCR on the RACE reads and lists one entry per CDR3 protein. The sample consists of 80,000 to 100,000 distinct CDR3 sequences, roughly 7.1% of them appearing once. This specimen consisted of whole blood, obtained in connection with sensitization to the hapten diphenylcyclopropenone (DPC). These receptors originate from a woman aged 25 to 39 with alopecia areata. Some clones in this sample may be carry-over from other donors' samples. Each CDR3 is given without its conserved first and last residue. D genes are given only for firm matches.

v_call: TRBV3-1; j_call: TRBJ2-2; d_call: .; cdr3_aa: ASRFLTGELF
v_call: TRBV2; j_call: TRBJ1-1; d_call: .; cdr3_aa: ASTRDSEAF
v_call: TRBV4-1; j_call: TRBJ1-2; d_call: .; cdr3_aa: ASSQGAEYGYT
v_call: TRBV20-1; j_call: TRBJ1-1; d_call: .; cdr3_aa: SAQEMTTEAF
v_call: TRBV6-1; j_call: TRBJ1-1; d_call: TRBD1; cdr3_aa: ASSEGATGVEAF
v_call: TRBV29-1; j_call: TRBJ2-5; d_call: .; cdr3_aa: SVEKVGGSGRYQETQY
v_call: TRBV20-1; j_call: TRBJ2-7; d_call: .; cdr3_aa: SARENYEQY
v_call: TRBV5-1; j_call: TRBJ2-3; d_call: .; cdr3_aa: ASSRGRISESGGDTQY
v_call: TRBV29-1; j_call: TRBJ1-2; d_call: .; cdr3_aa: SVDEGIGYGYT
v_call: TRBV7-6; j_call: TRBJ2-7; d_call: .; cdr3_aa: ASSSRPPESSYEQY
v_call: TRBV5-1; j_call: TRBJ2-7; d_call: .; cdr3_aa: ASSLGSLPHEQY
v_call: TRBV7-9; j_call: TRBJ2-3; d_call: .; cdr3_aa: ASRLPGSGGTDTQY
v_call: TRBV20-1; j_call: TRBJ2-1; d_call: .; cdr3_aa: SARDPIVGGNEQF
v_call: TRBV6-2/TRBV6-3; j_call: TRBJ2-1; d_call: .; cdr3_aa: ASNPAEEGPDRF
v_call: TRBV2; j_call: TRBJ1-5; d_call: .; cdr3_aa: ASRDQQGPNQPQH
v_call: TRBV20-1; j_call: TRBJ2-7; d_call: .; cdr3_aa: SASSSSYEQY
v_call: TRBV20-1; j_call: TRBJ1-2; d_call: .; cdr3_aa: SARDTVGGYT
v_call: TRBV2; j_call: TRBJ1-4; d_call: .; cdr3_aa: ASSVRRAANEKLF
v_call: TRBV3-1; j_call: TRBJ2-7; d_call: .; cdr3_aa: ASSQVDGPTYEQY
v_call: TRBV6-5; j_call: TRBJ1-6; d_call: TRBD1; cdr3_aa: ASSYFYRGNSPLH
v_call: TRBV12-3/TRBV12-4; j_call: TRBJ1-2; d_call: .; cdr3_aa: ASRKQGTSGYT
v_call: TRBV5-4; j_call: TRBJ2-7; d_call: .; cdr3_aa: ASSLEPTGSYEQY
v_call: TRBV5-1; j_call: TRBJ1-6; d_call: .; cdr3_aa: ASSLGGRGDSPLH
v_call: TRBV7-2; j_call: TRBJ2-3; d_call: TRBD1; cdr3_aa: ASSLAATGFTDTQY
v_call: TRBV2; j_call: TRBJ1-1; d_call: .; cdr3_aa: ASKREEDTEAF
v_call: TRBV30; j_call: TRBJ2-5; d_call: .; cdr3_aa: AWSEGGDETQY
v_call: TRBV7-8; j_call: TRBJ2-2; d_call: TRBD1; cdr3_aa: ASSLAGGTGWTGELF
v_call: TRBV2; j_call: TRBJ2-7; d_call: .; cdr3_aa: ASMGGDRSSYEQY
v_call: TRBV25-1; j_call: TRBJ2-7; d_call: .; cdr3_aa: ASSEFAGNRDSPYEQY
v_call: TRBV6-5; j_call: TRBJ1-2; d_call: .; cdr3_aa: ASSYLVYGYT
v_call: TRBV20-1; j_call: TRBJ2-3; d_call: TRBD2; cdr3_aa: SATSGGATDTQY
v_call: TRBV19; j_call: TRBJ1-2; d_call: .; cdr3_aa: ASSSREYGYT
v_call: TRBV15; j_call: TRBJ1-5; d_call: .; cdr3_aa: ATSREYRQGQPQH
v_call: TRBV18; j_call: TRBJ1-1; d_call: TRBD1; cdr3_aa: ASSLDRGEAF
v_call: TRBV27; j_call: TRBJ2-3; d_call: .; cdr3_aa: ASSLSGDTDTQY
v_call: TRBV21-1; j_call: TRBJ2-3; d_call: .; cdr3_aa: ASSKGPTDTQY
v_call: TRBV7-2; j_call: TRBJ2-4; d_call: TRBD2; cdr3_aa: ASSLGSSGVAKNIQY
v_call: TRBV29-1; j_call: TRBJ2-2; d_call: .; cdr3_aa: SVATANTGELF
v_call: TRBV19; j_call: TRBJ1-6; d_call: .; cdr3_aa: ASSISLGHGRSPLH
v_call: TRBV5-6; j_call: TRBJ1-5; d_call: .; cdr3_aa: ASSLGFYSNQPQH
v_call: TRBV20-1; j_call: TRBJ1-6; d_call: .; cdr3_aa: SARDGGAWGGGSPLH
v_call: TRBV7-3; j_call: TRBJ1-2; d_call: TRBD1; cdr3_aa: ASSSGGHGYT
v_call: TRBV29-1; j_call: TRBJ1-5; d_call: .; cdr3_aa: STREGNQPQH
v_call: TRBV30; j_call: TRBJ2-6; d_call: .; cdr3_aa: ASLLLSGANVLT
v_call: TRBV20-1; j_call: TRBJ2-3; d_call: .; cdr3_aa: SAIGTEDTDTQY
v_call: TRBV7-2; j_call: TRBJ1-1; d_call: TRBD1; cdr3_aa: ASISDRKGFTEAF
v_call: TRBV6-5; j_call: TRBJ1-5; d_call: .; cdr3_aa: ASSYGGPYSNQPQH
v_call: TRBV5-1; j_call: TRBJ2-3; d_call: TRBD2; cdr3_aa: ASSLWLAGFSTSDTQY
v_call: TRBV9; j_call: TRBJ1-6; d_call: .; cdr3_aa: ASSVGQDNSPLH
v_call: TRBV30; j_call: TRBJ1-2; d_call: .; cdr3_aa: AWSDNNYGYT
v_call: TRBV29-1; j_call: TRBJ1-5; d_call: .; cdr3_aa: SVGVQYNQPQH
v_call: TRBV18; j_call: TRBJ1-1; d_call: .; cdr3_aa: ASSPSTDPNTEAF
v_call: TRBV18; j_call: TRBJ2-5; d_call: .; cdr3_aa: ASSPQLSDQETQY
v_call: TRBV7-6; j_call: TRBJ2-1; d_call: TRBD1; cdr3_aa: ASSPTGPSSYNEQF
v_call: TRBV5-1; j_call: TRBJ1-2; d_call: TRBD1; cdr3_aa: ASSLGDRELGGYT